This T cell receptor (beta chain) was profiled in a study of blood T cell repertoires in COVID-19. For the study at large: PBMCs, B-cell-depleted T cells, or T cells provided the cDNA or gDNA that made up the material.

Germline-derived CDR1 and CDR2 are MDHEN and SYDVKM. The V gene end was trimmed by 1 base and the J gene end by 1 base; junction bases not matched to a gene: 3. The CDR3 runs to 16 residues. Clones were sequenced by immunoSEQ multiplex PCR, and TCRdb holds only the in-frame ones, with some missing. The sample yields more than 200,000 clones, 85% to 90% seen once. Seattle participants joined during active infection and were tracked over time. This clonotype originated in a man over 45 with COVID-19, enrolled during active disease. This sequence joins TRBV28 and TRBJ2-2; 7 bases are shared with TRBD1. Sequencing was performed on peripheral blood. CDR3 region: CASSLSQGLNTGELFF. The DNA of the CDR3 is TGTGCCAGCAGTTTATCACAGGGGTTGAACACCGGGGAGCTGTTTTTT.